This is a list of T cell receptor beta chains from one sample in a study of T cells in Graves' hyperthyroidism and ophthalmopathy. MiXCR, applied by TCRdb to the multiplex PCR reads, yields one record per CDR3 protein. This table has around 340,000 distinct CDR3 sequences, approximately 16% appearing once. Sequencing input: blood. The origin of the receptors is a man younger than 45 with Graves' hyperthyroidism. CDR3s include the opening cysteine and the closing phenylalanine or tryptophan. Each record gives: clone size, J gene, V gene, D gene, CDR3 protein, CDR3 DNA. D genes are given only for firm matches. Size is stated for part of the rows, as once, few or many counts, or as a class when the clone is expanded.

>.|TRBJ1-5|TRBV18|TRBD1
CASSPGDRSQPQHF
TGTGCCAGCTCACCGGGGGACAGGTCGCAGCCCCAGCATTTT
>.|TRBJ1-2|TRBV7-9|.
CASSLETSPYGYTF
TGTGCCAGCAGCTTAGAAACAAGCCCCTATGGCTACACCTTC
>.|TRBJ2-6|TRBV10-2|.
CASLSGAGANVLTF
TGCGCCAGTCTTTCAGGGGCCGGGGCCAACGTCCTGACTTTC
>few|TRBJ1-5|TRBV7-9|.
CASSSQDSNQPQHF
TGTGCCAGCAGCTCGCAGGATAGCAATCAGCCCCAGCATTTT
>many|TRBJ1-6|TRBV20-1|.
CSAGYLTENSPLHF
TGCAGTGCGGGATATCTTACGGAGAATTCACCCCTCCACTTT
>.|TRBJ2-7|TRBV10-3|TRBD2
CAISLAGVGNEQYF
TGTGCCATCTCCTTAGCGGGAGTAGGCAACGAGCAGTACTTC
>once|TRBJ2-7|TRBV6-1|TRBD1
CASSEARFRDRSYEQYF
TGTGCCAGCAGTGAAGCGCGGTTCCGGGACAGATCCTACGAGCAGTACTTC
>.|TRBJ2-3|TRBV5-1|TRBD2
CASAPSGITDTQYF
TGCGCCAGCGCCCCTAGCGGAATCACAGATACGCAGTATTTT
>many|TRBJ2-7|TRBV7-9|.
CASSSGGKQYF
TGTGCCAGCAGCTCGGGTGGCAAGCAGTACTTC
>many|TRBJ2-1|TRBV10-3|TRBD1
CAIRAGGSNEQFF
TGTGCCATCAGGGCAGGGGGTTCCAATGAGCAGTTCTTC
>few|TRBJ2-5|TRBV2|TRBD1
CASILDRGLWQETQYF
TGTGCCAGCATTCTCGACAGGGGATTGTGGCAAGAGACCCAGTACTTC
>few|TRBJ2-3|TRBV10-1|.
CASSESLGNTDTQYF
TGCGCCAGCAGTGAGTCGTTAGGGAACACAGATACGCAGTATTTT
>few|TRBJ2-7|TRBV15|.
CATSKMGDGKTYEQYF
TGTGCCACCAGCAAAATGGGGGACGGAAAAACCTACGAGCAGTACTTC
>.|TRBJ1-3|TRBV27|.
CASSFLTGSGNTIYF
TGTGCCAGCAGTTTCCTGACAGGCTCTGGAAACACCATATATTTT
>few|TRBJ2-7|TRBV12-3/TRBV12-4|.
CASSFESGGTYEQYF
TGTGCCAGCAGTTTCGAAAGCGGAGGAACCTACGAGCAGTACTTC